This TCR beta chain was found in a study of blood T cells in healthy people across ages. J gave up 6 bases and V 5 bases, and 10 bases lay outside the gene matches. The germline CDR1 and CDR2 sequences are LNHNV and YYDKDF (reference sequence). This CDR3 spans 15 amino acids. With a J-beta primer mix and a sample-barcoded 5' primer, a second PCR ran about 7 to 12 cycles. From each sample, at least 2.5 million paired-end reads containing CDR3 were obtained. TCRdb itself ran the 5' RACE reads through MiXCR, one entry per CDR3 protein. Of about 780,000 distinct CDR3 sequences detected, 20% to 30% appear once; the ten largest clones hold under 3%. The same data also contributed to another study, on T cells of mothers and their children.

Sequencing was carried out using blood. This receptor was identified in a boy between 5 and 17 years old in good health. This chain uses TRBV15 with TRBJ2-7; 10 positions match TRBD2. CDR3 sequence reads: CATSGKWLAGVEQYF. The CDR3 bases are TGTGCCACCAGCGGAAAGTGGCTAGCGGGGGTCGAGCAGTACTTC.